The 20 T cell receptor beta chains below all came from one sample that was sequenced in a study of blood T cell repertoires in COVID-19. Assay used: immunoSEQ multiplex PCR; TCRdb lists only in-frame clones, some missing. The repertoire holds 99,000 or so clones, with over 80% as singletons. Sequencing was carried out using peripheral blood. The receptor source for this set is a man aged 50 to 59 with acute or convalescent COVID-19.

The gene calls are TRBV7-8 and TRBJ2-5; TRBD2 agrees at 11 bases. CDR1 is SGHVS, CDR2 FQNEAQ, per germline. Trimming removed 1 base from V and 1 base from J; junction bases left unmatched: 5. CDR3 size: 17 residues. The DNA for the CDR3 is TGTGCCAGCAGCTTAGAACGACTAGCGGGGTTCCAAGAGACCCAGTACTTC. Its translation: CASSLERLAGFQETQYF.

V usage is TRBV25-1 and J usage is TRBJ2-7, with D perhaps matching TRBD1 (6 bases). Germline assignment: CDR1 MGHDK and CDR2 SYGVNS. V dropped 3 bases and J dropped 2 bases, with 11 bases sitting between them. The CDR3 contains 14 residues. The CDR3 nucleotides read TGTGCCAGCAGTGATTGGGGGCGAACCTACGAGCAGTACTTC. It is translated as CASSDWGRTYEQYF.

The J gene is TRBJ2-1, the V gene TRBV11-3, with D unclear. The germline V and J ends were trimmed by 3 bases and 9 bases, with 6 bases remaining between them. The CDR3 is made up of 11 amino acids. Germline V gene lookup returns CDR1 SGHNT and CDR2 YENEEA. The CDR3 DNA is TGTGCCAGCAGCTTGACGGGTGAGCAGTTCTTC. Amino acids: CASSLTGEQFF.

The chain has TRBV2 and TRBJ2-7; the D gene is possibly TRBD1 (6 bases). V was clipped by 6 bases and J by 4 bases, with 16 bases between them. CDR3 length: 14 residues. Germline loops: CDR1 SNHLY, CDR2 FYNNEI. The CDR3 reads CASRTAGTNYEQYF. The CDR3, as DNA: TGTGCCAGCAGGACAGCCGGGACAAATTACGAGCAGTACTTC.

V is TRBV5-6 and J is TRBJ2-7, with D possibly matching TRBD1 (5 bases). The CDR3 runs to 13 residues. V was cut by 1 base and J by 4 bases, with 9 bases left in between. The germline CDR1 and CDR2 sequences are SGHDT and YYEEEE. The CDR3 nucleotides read TGTGCCAGCAGCTTGAAACCAGGGTACGAGCAGTACTTC. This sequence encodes CASSLKPGYEQYF.

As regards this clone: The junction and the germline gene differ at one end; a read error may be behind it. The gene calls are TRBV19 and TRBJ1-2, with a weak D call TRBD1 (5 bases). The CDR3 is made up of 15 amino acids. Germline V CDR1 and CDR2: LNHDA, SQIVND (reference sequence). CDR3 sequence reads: CASSFLRGTNYGYTF. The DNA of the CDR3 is TGTGCCAGTAGTTTCCTCCGGGGGACTAACTATGGCTACACTTTC. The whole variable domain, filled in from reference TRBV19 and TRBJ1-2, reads DGGITQSPKYLFRKEGQNVTLSCEQNLNHDAMYWYRQDPGQGLRLIYYSQIVNDFQKGDIAEGYSVSREKKESFPLTVTSAQKNPTAFYLCASSFLRGTNYGYTFGSGTRLTVV.

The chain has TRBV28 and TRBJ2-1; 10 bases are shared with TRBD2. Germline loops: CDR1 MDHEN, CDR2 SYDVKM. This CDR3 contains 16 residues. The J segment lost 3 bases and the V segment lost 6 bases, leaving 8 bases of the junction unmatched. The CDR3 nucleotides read TGTGCCAGCAGACTAGCGGGATCAAGACTCTACAATGAGCAGTTCTTC. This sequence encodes CASRLAGSRLYNEQFF.

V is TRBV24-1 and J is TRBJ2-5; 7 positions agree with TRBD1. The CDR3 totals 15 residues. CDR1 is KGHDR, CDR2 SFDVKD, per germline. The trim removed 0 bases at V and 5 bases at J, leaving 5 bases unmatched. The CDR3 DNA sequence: TGTGCCACCAGTGATTTGCAAGGGGGCGCGGAGACCCAGTACTTC. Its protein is CATSDLQGGAETQYF.

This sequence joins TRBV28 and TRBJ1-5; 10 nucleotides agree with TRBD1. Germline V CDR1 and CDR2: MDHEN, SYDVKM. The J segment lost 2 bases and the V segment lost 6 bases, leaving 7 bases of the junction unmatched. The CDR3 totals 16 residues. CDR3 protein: CASSTTGGLGNQPQHF. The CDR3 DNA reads TGTGCCAGCAGCACGACAGGGGGCTTGGGCAATCAGCCCCAGCATTTT.

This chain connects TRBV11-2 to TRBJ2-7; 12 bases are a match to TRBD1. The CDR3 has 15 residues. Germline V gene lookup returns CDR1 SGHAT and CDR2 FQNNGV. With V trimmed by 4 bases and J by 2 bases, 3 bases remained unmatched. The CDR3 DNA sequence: TGTGCCAGCAGCTCAGGGACAGGGGGCCCCTACGAGCAGTACTTC. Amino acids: CASSSGTGGPYEQYF.

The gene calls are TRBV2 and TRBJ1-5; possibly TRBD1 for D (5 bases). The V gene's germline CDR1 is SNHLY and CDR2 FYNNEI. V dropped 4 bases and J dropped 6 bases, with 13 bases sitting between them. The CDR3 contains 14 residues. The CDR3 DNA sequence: TGTGCCAGCAGTGCTCGTCAGGGTGGTCAGCCCCAGCATTTT. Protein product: CASSARQGGQPQHF.

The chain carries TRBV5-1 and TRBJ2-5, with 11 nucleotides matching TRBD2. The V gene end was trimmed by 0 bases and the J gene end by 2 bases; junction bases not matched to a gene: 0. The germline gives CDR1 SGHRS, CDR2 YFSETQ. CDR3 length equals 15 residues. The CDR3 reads CASSLGLAGQETQYF. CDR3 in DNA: TGCGCCAGCAGCTTGGGACTAGCGGGGCAAGAGACCCAGTACTTC.

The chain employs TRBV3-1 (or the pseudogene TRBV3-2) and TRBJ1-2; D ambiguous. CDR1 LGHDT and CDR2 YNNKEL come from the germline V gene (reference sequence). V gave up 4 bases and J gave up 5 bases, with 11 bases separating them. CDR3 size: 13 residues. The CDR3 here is CASSPDGLYGYTF. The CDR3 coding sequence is TGTGCCAGCAGCCCGGACGGACTATATGGCTACACCTTC.

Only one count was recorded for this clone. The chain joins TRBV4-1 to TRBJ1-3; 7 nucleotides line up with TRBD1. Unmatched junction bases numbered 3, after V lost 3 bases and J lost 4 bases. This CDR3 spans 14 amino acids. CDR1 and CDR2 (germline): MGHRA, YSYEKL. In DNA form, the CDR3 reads TGCGCCAGCAGCCAGGGGACAGTAGGAAACACCATATATTTT. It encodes CASSQGTVGNTIYF.

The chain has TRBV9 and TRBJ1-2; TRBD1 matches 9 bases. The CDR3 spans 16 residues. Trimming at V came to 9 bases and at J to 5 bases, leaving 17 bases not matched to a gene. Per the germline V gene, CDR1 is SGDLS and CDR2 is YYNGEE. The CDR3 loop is CATGGGQGPLGYGYTF. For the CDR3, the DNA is TGTGCCACCGGAGGGGGACAGGGACCTTTGGGGTATGGCTACACCTTC.

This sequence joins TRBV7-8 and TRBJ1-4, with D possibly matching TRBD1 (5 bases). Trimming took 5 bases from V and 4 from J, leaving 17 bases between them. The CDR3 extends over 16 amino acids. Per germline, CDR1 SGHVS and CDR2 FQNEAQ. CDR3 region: CASSLKSRGSNEKLFF. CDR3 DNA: TGTGCCAGCAGCCTAAAATCCCGGGGGAGTAATGAAAAACTGTTTTTT.

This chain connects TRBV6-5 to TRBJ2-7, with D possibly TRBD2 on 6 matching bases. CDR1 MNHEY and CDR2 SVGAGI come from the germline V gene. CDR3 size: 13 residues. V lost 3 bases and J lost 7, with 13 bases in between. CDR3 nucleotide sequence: TGTGCCAGCAGTTATGGGACTGACTTGGAGCAGTACTTC. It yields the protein CASSYGTDLEQYF.

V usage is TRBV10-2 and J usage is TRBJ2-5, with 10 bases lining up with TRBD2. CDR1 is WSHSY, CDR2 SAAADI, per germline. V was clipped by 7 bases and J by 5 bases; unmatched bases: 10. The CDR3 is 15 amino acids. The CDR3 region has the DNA TGCGCCAGCAACTCTTTTAGCGGGAGGCGGGAGACCCAGTACTTC. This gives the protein CASNSFSGRRETQYF.

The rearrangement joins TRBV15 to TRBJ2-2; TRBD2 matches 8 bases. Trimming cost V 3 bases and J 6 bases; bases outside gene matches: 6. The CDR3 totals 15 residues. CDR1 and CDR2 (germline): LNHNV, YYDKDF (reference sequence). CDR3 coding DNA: TGTGCCACCAGCAGCGGGGGGACTAGGGCCGGGGAGCTGTTTTTT. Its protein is CATSSGGTRAGELFF.

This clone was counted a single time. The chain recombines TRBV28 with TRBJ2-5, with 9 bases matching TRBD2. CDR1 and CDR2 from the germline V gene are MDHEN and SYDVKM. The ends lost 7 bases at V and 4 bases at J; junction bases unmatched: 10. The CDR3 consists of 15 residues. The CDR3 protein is CASTLLAGVPETQYF. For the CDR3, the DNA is TGTGCCAGCACCCTTTTAGCGGGAGTCCCAGAGACCCAGTACTTC.